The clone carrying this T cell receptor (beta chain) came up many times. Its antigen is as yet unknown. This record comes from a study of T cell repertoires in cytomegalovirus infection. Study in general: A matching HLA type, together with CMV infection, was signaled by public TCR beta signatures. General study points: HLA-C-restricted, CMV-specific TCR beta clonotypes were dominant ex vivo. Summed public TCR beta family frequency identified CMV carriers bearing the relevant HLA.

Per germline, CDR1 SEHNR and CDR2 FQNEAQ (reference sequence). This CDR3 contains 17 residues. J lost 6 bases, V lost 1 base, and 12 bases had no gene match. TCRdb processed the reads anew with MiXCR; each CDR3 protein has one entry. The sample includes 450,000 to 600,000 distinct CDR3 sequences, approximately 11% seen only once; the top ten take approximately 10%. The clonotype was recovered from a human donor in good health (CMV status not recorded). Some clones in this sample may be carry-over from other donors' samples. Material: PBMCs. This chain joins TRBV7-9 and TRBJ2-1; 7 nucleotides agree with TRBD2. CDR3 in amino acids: CASSLVPRLAEFNEQFF. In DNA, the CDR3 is TGTGCCAGCAGCTTAGTCCCGAGACTAGCAGAGTTCAATGAGCAGTTCTTC.